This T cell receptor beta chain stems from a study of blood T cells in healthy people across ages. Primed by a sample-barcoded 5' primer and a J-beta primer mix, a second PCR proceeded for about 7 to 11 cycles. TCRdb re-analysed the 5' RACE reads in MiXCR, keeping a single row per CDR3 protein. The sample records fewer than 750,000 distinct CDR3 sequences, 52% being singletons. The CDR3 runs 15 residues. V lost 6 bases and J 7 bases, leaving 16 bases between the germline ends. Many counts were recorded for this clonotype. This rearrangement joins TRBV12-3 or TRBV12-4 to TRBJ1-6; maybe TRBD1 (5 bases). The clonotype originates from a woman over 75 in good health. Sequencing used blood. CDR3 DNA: TGTGCCAGCAGAACTAGCGGGGGAGGCAATTCACCCCTCCACTTT. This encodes CASRTSGGGNSPLHF.